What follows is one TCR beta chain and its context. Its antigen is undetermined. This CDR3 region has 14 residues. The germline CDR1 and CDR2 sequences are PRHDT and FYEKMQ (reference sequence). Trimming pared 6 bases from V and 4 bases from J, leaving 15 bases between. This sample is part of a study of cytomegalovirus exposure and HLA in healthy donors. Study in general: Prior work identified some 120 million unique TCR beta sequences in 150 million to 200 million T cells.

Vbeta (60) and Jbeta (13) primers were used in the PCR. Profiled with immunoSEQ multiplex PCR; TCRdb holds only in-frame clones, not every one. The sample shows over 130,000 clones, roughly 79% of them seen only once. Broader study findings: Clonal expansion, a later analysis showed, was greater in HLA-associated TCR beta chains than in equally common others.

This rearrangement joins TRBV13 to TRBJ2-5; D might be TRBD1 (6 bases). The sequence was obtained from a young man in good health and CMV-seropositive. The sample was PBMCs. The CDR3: CASSRDTRGETQYF. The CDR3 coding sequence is TGTGCCAGCAGTCGGGACACACGGGGAGAGACCCAGTACTTC.